Shown below are 6 T cell receptor beta chains from a single sample sequenced in a study of T cell changes during pregnancy in multiple sclerosis. Clones were read by immunoSEQ multiplex PCR, and TCRdb kept only the in-frame ones, dropping some. The repertoire holds approximately 46,000 clones, approximately 90% seen once, with approximately 2.9% in the top ten. Sequencing used CD8+ T cells from peripheral blood mononuclear cells, obtained in the second trimester of pregnancy. Receptors originate from a female donor with multiple sclerosis, enrolled in a pregnancy study.

The chain recombines TRBV7-6 with TRBJ2-7; TRBD1 matches 9 bases. V shed 5 bases and J 1 base; nucleotides not matched to a gene: 9. The length of the CDR3 is 16 residues. The germline V gene has CDR1 SGHVS and CDR2 FNYEAQ. The CDR3 region is CASSGRPGQGSYEQYF. CDR3 nucleotide sequence: TGTGCCAGCAGCGGGCGACCGGGACAGGGATCCTACGAGCAGTACTTC.

V and J are TRBV27 and TRBJ1-1, with 12 bases matching TRBD1. V shed 5 bases and J 3 bases; nucleotides not matched to a gene: 10. Looked up from germline, CDR1 is MNHEY and CDR2 is SMNVEV (reference sequence). This CDR3 is 17 amino acids long. The CDR3 reads CASSPRGQGAKDTEAFF. The DNA of the CDR3 is TGTGCCAGCAGTCCGAGGGGACAGGGGGCTAAGGACACTGAAGCTTTCTTT.

V usage is TRBV9 and J usage is TRBJ1-2; 7 positions match TRBD1. The ends lost 3 bases at V and 4 bases at J; junction bases unmatched: 12. Per the germline V gene, CDR1 is SGDLS and CDR2 is YYNGEE. This CDR3 comprises 16 residues. The CDR3 reads CASSGAGGSGPYGYTF. Here the CDR3 DNA reads TGTGCCAGCAGCGGGGCAGGGGGGTCTGGGCCCTATGGCTACACCTTC.

The chain couples TRBV7-2 to TRBJ1-3, with a possible D match to TRBD1 (5 bases). Germline loops: CDR1 SGHTA, CDR2 FQGNSA. CDR3 length: 15 amino acids. The V end lost 5 bases, the J end lost 0 bases, and 11 bases lay between the germline ends. The chain's CDR3 is CASSDDSSSGNTIYF. Written as DNA, the CDR3 is TGTGCCAGCAGCGACGACAGCTCCTCTGGAAACACCATATATTTT.

The rearrangement links TRBV7-3 to TRBJ1-1; the match to TRBD1 covers 8 bases. The ends lost 5 bases at V and 7 bases at J; junction bases unmatched: 6. CDR3 length equals 13 residues. Germline V gene sequence: CDR1 SGHTA, CDR2 FQGTGA. The CDR3 DNA is TGTGCCAGCAGCCCCGCAGGGGGCGTTGAAGCTTTCTTT. Translating it yields CASSPAGGVEAFF.

This chain links TRBV29-1 with TRBJ2-7; D is uncertain. V was trimmed by 4 bases and J by 6 bases, leaving 7 bases between them. The CDR3 extends over 10 amino acids. Germline CDR1 and CDR2: SQVTM and ANQGSEA. The DNA of the CDR3 is TGCAGCGTTGCGCTCGGCGAGCAGTACTTC. It yields the protein CSVALGEQYF.